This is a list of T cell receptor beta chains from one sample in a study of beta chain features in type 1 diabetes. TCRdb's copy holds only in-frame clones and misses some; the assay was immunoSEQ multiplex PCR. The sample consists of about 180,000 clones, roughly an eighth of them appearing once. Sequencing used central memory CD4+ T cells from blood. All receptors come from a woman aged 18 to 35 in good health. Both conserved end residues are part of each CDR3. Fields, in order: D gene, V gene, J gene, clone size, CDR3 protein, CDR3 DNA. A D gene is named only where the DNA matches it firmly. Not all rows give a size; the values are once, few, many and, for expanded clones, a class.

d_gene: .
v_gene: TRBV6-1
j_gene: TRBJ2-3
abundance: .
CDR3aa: CASSEEVWRDSTDTQYF
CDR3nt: TGTGCCAGCAGTGAAGAGGTTTGGCGGGATAGCACAGATACGCAGTATTTT

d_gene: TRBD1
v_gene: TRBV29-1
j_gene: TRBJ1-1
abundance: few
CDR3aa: CSVARGQAEAFF
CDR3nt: TGCAGCGTTGCCAGGGGGCAGGCTGAAGCTTTCTTT

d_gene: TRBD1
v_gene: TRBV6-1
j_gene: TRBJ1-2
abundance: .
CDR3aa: CASTLTGDYGYTF
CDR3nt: TGTGCCAGCACCTTGACAGGGGACTATGGCTACACCTTC

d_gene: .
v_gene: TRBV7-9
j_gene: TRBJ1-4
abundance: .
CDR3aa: CASSLQGPNEKLFF
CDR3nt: TGTGCCAGCAGCCTACAGGGACCCAATGAAAAACTGTTTTTT

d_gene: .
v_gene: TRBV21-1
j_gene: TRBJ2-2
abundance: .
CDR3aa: CASSKVDSYTGELFF
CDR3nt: TGTGCCAGCAGCAAAGTGGACTCATACACCGGGGAGCTGTTTTTT

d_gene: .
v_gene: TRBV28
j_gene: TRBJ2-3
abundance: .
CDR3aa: CASSPDPWGLRTDTQYF
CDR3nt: TGTGCCAGCAGTCCCGACCCATGGGGGCTTCGCACAGATACGCAGTATTTT

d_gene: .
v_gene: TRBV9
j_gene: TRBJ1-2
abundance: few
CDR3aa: CASSVGWGLLGYTF
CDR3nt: TGTGCCAGCAGCGTAGGATGGGGACTTCTTGGCTACACCTTC

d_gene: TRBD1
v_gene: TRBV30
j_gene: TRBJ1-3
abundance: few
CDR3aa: CAWSLSGTGIGNTIYF
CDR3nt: TGTGCCTGGAGCTTATCCGGGACAGGGATTGGAAACACCATATATTTT

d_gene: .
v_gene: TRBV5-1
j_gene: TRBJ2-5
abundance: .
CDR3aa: CASSRGFQETQYF
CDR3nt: TGCGCCAGCAGTCGGGGATTCCAAGAGACCCAGTACTTC

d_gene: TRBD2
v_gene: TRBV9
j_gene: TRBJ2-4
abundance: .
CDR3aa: CASSPGTSSHLRLAKNIQYF
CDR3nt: TGTGCCAGCAGCCCGGGGACTAGTTCACACCTACGATTAGCCAAAAACATTCAGTACTTC

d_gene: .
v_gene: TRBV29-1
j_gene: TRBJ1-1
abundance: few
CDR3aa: CSGRTPGNKAFF
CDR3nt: TGCAGCGGACGGACACCCGGAAATAAAGCTTTCTTT

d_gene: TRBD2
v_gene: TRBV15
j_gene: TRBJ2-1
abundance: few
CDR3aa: CATSRDRGSGKYNEQFF
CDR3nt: TGTGCCACCAGCAGAGATCGTGGTAGCGGGAAATACAATGAGCAGTTCTTC

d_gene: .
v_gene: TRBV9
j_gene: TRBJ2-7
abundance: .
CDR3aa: CASSTGTGSYEQYF
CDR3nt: TGTGCCAGCAGCACAGGAACAGGGTCCTACGAGCAGTACTTC

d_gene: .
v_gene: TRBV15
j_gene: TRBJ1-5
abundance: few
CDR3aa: CATRGGDQPQHF
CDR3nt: TGTGCCACCAGGGGGGGGGATCAGCCCCAGCATTTT

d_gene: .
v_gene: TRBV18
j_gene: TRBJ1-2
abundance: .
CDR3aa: CASSPRAGRNYGYTF
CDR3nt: TGTGCCAGCTCACCCCGAGCAGGAAGGAACTATGGCTACACCTTC

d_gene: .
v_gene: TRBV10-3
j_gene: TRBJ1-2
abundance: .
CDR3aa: CALKEGNYGYTF
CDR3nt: TGTGCCTTGAAAGAGGGTAACTATGGCTACACCTTC

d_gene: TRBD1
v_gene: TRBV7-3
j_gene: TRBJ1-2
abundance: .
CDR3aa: CASSLTTDRGLGYTF
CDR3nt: TGTGCCAGCAGCTTAACAACGGACAGGGGGCTGGGCTACACCTTC

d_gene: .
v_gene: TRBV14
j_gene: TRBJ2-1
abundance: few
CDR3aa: CASSQDGLRNEQFF
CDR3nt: TGTGCCAGCAGCCAAGATGGTTTACGGAATGAGCAGTTCTTC

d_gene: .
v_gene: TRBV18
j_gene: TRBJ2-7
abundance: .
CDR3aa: CASSPPSAGSLYEQYF
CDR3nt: TGTGCCAGCTCACCACCGTCGGCGGGTTCCCTCTACGAGCAGTACTTC

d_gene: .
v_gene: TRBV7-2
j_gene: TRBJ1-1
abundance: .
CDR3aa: CASGEGGAFF
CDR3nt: TGTGCCAGCGGGGAGGGAGGTGCTTTCTTT

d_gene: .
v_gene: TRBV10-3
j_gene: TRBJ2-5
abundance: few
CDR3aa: CAISGRADEETQYF
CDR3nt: TGTGCCATCAGTGGGAGGGCCGATGAAGAGACCCAGTACTTC

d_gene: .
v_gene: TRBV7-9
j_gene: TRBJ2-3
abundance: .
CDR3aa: CASSLFFGDTQYF
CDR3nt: TGTGCCAGCAGCTTATTTTTTGGCGATACGCAGTATTTT

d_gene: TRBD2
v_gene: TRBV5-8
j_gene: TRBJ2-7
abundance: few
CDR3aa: CASSFLVAGEQYF
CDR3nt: TGTGCCAGCAGCTTCTTGGTAGCGGGAGAGCAGTACTTC

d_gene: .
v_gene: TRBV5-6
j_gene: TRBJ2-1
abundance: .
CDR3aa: CASSFRLEPPNEQFF
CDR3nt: TGTGCCAGCAGCTTTAGACTAGAGCCTCCCAATGAGCAGTTCTTC

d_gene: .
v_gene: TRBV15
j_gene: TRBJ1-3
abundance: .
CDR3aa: CATSRENPGGGNTIYF
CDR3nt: TGTGCCACCAGCAGAGAAAACCCCGGGGGTGGAAACACCATATATTTT

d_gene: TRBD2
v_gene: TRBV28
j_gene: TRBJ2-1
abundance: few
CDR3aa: CASSPWTSGDNEQFF
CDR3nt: TGTGCCAGCAGTCCTTGGACTAGCGGGGACAATGAGCAGTTCTTC

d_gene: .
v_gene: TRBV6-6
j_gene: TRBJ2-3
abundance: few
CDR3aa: CASSLSADTQYF
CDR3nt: TGTGCCAGCAGTCTTAGTGCAGATACGCAGTATTTT

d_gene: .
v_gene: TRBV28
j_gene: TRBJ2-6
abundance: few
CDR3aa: CASFTPVGANVLTF
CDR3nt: TGTGCCAGCTTTACTCCGGTTGGGGCCAACGTCCTGACTTTC

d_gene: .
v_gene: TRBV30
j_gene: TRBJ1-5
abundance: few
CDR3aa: CAWSVLSNQPQHF
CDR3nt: TGTGCCTGGAGTGTACTTAGCAATCAGCCCCAGCATTTT

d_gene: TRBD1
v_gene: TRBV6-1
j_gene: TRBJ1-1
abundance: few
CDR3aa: CASSDRGSETEAFF
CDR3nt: TGTGCCAGCAGTGACAGGGGGAGTGAAACTGAAGCTTTCTTT

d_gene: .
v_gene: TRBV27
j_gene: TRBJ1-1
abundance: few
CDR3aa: CASSFAGGTEAFF
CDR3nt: TGTGCCAGCAGTTTCGCCGGGGGCACTGAAGCTTTCTTT

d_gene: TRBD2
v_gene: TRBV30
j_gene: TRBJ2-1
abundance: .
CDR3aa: CAWSVLGGLAVYNEQFF
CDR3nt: TGTGCCTGGAGTGTACTGGGGGGACTAGCGGTCTACAATGAGCAGTTCTTC

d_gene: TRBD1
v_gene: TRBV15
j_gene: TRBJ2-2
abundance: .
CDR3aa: CATSQGQGAAGELFF
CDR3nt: TGTGCCACCAGCCAGGGACAGGGGGCCGCCGGGGAGCTGTTTTTT

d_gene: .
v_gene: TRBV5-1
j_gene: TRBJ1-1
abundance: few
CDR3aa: CASSLVPQIKNTEAFF
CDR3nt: TGCGCCAGCAGCTTGGTCCCCCAGATCAAGAACACTGAAGCTTTCTTT

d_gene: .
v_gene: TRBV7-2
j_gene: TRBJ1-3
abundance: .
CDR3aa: CASSPQGRINSGNTIYF
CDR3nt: TGTGCCAGCAGCCCTCAGGGCAGGATCAACTCTGGAAACACCATATATTTT

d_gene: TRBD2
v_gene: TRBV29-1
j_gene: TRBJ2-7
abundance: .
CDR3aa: CSVDIAGLNLEQYF
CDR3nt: TGCAGCGTTGATATAGCGGGGTTAAACCTGGAGCAGTACTTC

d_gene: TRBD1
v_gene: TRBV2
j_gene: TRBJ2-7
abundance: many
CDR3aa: CASSVGQGTYEQYF
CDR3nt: TGTGCCAGCAGTGTTGGACAGGGTACCTACGAGCAGTACTTC

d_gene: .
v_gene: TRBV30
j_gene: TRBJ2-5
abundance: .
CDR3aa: CAWSVPRGMRETQYF
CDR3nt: TGTGCCTGGAGTGTACCCAGGGGAATGCGAGAGACCCAGTACTTC

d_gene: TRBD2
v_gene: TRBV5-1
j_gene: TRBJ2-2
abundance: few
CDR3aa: CASSGGRAFTGELFF
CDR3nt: TGCGCCAGCAGTGGCGGGAGGGCCTTCACCGGGGAGCTGTTTTTT

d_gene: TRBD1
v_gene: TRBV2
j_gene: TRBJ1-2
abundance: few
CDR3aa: CASSGDRSGYTF
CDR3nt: TGTGCCAGCAGTGGGGACAGGAGTGGCTACACCTTC

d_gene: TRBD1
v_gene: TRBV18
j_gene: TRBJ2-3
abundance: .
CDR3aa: CASTKTGGDTDTQYF
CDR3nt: TGTGCCAGCACGAAAACAGGGGGCGATACAGATACGCAGTATTTT

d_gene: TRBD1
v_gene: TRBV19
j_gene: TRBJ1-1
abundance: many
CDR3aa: CARNQGQGRTEAFF
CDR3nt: TGTGCCAGAAATCAGGGACAGGGTCGGACTGAAGCTTTCTTT

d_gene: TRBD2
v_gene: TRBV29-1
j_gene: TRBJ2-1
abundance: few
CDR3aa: CSVVWLAGGGSYNEQFF
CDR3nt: TGCAGCGTTGTGTGGCTAGCGGGAGGGGGCTCCTACAATGAGCAGTTCTTC

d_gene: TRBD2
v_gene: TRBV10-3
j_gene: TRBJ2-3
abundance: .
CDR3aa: CAISAGLAPDTQYF
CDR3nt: TGTGCCATCAGTGCGGGACTAGCCCCAGATACGCAGTATTTT

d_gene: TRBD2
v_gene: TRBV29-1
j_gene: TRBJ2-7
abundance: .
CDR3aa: CSVRSSGIEQYF
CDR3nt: TGCAGCGTTAGGAGTAGCGGGATCGAGCAGTACTTC

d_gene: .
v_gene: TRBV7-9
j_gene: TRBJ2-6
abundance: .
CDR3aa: CASSLSVQLISGANVLTF
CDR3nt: TGTGCCAGCAGCTTGTCGGTACAGTTAATCTCTGGGGCCAACGTCCTGACTTTC

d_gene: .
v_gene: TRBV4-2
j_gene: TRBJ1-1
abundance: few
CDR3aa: CASSQDNKNTEAFF
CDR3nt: TGTGCCAGCAGCCAAGATAACAAGAACACTGAAGCTTTCTTT

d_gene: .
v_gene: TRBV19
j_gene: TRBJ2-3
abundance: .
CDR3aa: CACSGVFSTDTQYF
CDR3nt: TGTGCCTGCAGCGGAGTGTTTAGCACAGATACGCAGTATTTT

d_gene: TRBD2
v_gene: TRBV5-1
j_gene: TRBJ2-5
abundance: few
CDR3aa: CASSLLASGMGLQETQYF
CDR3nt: TGCGCCAGCAGCTTGTTGGCTAGCGGGATGGGACTGCAAGAGACCCAGTACTTC

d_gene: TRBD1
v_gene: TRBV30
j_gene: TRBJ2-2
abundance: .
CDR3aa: CAWRAQGFGELFF
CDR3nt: TGTGCCTGGAGAGCACAGGGGTTCGGGGAGCTGTTTTTT

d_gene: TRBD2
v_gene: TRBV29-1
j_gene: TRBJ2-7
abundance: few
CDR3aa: CSVEFPRSGSYEQYF
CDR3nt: TGCAGCGTTGAATTCCCCCGTAGCGGGAGCTACGAGCAGTACTTC

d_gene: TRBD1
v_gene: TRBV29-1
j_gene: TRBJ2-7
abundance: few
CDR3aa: CSVDVTGGLSYEQYF
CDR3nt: TGCAGCGTCGACGTAACAGGGGGCCTCTCCTACGAGCAGTACTTC

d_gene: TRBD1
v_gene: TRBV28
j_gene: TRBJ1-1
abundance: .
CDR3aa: CASRTGTEAFF
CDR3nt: TGTGCCAGCCGGACAGGGACTGAAGCTTTCTTT

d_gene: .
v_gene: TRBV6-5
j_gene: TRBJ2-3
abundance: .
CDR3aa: CASSYSLADTDTQYF
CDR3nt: TGTGCCAGCAGTTACTCTCTAGCCGACACAGATACGCAGTATTTT

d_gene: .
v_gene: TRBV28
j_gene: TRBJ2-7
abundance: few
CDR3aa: CAIHGNYEQYF
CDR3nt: TGTGCCATCCACGGGAACTACGAGCAGTACTTC